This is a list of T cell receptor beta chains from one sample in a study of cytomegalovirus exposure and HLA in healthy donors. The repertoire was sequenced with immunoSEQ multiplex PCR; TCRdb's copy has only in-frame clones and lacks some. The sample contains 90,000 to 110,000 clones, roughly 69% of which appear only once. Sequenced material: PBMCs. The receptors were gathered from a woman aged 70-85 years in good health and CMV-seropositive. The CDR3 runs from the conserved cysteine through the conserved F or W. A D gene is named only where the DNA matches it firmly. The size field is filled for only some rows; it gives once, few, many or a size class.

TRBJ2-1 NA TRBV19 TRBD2 CASKMEWGGRGEQFF TGTGCCAGTAAAATGGAGTGGGGGGGAAGGGGTGAGCAGTTCTTC
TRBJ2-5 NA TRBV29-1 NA CSVETRTGKETQYF TGCAGCGTTGAGACCCGGACGGGGAAAGAGACCCAGTACTTC
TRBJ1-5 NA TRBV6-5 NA CASSYSAGLNQPQHF TGTGCCAGCAGTTACTCTGCAGGCCTCAATCAGCCCCAGCATTTT
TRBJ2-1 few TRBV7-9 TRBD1 CASNPGQSYNEQFF TGTGCCAGCAACCCGGGACAGTCCTACAATGAGCAGTTCTTC
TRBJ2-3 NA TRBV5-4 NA CASRPQGPNTDTQYF TGTGCCAGCAGGCCACAGGGCCCAAACACAGATACGCAGTATTTT
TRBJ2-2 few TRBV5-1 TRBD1 CASSTGGAWTGELFF TGCGCCAGCAGTACAGGGGGCGCATGGACCGGGGAGCTGTTTTTT
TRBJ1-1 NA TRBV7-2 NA CASSFQGGGTEAFF TGTGCCAGCAGCTTCCAGGGAGGTGGCACTGAAGCTTTCTTT
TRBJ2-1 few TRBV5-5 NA CASSLSIYVRENEQFF TGTGCCAGCAGCTTGTCAATTTACGTAAGGGAGAACGAGCAGTTCTTC
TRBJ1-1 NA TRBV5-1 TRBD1 CASSGWDRGTEAFF TGCGCCAGCAGCGGGTGGGACAGGGGAACTGAAGCTTTCTTT
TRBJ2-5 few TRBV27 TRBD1 CASSLYPAWDSFQETQYF TGTGCCAGCAGTCTCTATCCGGCCTGGGACAGCTTCCAAGAGACCCAGTACTTC
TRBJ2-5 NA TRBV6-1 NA CASQSLALETQYF TGTGCCAGCCAATCCCTAGCCCTAGAGACCCAGTACTTC
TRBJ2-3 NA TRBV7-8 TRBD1 CASSWDRGRAGSSTDTQYF TGTGCCAGCAGCTGGGACAGGGGGCGGGCGGGGAGTAGCACAGATACGCAGTATTTT
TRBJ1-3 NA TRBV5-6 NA CASSREDGNTIYF TGTGCCAGCAGCAGGGAGGATGGAAACACCATATATTTT
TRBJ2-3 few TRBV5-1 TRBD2 CASRRGLAGASTDTQYF TGCGCCAGCAGACGAGGACTAGCGGGGGCTAGCACAGATACGCAGTATTTT
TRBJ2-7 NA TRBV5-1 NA CASSSGLTYEQYF TGCGCCAGCAGCTCGGGACTTACCTACGAGCAGTACTTC
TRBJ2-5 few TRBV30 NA CAWSAGVGAGETQYF TGTGCCTGGAGTGCTGGCGTTGGGGCAGGAGAGACCCAGTACTTC
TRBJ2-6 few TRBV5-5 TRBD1 CASSTRQGAGGANVLTF TGTGCCAGCAGTACCAGACAGGGGGCTGGAGGGGCCAACGTCCTGACTTTC
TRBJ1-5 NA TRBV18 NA CASSPQSWGGENQPQHF TGTGCCAGCTCACCCCAGAGTTGGGGGGGGGAAAATCAGCCCCAGCATTTT
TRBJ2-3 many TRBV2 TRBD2 CASRGERGWADTQYF TGTGCCAGCAGGGGGGAGCGGGGATGGGCAGATACGCAGTATTTT
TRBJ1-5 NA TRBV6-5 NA CASSYSNNQPQHF TGTGCCAGCAGTTACTCTAATAATCAGCCCCAGCATTTT
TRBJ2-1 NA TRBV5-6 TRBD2 CASSKLLAGGLDEQFF TGTGCCAGCAGCAAGCTTCTAGCGGGGGGGCTCGATGAGCAGTTCTTC
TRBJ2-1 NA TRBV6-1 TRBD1 CASRTPTGKGEQFF TGTGCCAGCAGGACCCCGACAGGGAAAGGAGAGCAGTTCTTC
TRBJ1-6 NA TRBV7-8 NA CASSLDPKNSPLHF TGTGCCAGCAGCTTAGACCCTAAGAATTCACCCCTCCACTTT
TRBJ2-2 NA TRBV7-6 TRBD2 CASSSGTSGGWRELFF TGTGCCAGCAGCTCGGGGACTAGCGGGGGTTGGCGGGAGCTGTTTTTT
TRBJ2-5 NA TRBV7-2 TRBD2 CASSFSGVEAQYF TGTGCCAGCAGTTTTAGCGGGGTGGAGGCCCAGTACTTC
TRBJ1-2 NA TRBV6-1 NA CASSENPGGRQAYGYTF TGTGCCAGCAGTGAAAACCCCGGTGGCCGACAGGCTTATGGCTACACCTTC
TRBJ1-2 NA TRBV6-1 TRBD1 CASSDRTGSDIGYGYTF TGTGCCAGCAGTGACCGGACAGGGAGCGATATAGGCTATGGCTACACCTTC